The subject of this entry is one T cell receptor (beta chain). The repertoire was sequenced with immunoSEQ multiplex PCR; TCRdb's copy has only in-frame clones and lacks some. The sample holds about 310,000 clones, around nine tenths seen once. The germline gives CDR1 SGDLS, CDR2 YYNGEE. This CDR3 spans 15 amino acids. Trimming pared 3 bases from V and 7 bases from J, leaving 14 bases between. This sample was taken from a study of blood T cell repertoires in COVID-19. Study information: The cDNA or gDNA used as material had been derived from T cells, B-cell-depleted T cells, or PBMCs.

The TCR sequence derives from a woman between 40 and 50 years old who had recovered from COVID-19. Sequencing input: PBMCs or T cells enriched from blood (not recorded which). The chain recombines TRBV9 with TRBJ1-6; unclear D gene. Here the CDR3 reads CASSEGGSLNSPLHF. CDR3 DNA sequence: TGTGCCAGCAGCGAGGGAGGGTCCCTAAATTCACCCCTCCACTTT.